This T cell receptor beta chain comes out of a study of breast tumors, draining lymph nodes, adjacent tissues. Breast cancer patients provided tissue from their axillary draining lymph nodes. The CDR3 is 14 amino acids. V was pared by 0 bases and J by 4 bases, with 9 bases between. The germline V gene encodes CDR1 SGDLS and CDR2 YYNGEE. TCRdb reprocessed the multiplex PCR reads with MiXCR, giving one entry per CDR3 protein. The sample comprises roughly 260,000 distinct CDR3 sequences, 30% to 35% of which are singletons, and 1.1% rests with the top ten. This clonotype was observed at least ten times. The sequenced sample consisted of axillary lymph node tissue. The source is a female donor with breast cancer. Some clones in this sample may be carry-over from other donors' samples. This chain uses TRBV9 with TRBJ2-3; D is undetermined. CDR3 DNA: TGTGCCAGCAGCGTAGCTGGTGACTCAGATACGCAGTATTTT. This sequence encodes CASSVAGDSDTQYF.